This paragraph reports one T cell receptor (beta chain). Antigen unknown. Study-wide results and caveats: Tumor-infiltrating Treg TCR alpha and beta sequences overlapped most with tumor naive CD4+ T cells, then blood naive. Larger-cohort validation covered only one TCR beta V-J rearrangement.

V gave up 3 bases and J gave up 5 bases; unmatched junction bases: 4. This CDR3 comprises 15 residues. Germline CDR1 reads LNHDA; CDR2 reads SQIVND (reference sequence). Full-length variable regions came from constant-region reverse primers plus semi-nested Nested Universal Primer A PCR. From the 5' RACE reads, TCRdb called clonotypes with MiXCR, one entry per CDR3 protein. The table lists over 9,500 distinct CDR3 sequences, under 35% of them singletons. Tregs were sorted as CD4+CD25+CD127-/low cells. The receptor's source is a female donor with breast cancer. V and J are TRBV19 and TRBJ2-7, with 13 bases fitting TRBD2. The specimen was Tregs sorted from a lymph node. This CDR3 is CASSMRTSGSDEQYF. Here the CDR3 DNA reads TGTGCCAGTAGTATGAGGACTAGCGGGAGTGACGAGCAGTACTTC.